This T cell receptor (beta chain) was recorded in a study of blood T cell repertoires in COVID-19. Study-level background: The cDNA or gDNA used as material had been derived from T cells, B-cell-depleted T cells, or PBMCs.

This CDR3 has 16 amino acids. After removal of 2 bases from V and 0 bases from J, the junction contained 4 bases not matched to a gene. Germline CDR1 reads SGHRS; CDR2 reads YFSETQ. The table came from immunoSEQ multiplex PCR; TCRdb's copy has only in-frame clones and leaves some out. Of under 300,000 clones in the sample, about nine tenths were seen once. Sequenced input: peripheral blood. The TCR comes from a man in his thirties or forties who had recovered from COVID-19. This sequence joins TRBV5-1 and TRBJ2-3, with TRBD1 matching 9 bases. The CDR3 loop is CASSFTGGSSTDTQYF. As DNA, the CDR3 is TGCGCCAGCAGCTTTACAGGGGGCTCTAGCACAGATACGCAGTATTTT.